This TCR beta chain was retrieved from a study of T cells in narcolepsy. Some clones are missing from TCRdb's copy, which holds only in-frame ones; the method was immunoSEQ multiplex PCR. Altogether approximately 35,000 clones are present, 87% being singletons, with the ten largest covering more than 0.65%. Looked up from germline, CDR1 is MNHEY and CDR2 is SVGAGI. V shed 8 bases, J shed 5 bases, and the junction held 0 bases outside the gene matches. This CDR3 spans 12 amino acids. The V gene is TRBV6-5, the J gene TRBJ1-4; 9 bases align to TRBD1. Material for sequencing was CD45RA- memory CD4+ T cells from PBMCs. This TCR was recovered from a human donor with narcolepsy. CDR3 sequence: CASGTGNEKLFF. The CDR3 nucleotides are TGTGCCAGCGGGACAGGGAATGAAAAACTGTTTTTT.